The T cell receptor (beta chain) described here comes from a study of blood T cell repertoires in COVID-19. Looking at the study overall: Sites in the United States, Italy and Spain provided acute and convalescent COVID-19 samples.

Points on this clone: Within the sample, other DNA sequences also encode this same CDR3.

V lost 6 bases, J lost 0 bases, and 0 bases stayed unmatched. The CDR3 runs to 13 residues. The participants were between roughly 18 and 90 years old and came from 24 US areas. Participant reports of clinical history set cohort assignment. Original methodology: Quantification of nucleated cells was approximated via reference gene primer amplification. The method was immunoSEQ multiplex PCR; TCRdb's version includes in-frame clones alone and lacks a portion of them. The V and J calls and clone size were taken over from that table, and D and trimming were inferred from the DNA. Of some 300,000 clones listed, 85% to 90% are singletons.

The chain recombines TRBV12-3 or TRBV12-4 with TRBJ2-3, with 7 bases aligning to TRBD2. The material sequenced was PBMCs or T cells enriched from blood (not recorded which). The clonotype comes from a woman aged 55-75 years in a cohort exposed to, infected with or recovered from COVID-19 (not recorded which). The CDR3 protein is CASRLASTDTQYF. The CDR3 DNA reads TGTGCCAGCAGACTAGCGAGCACAGATACGCAGTATTTT.